The 5 T cell receptor beta chains below all came from one sample that was sequenced in a study of T cells in Graves' hyperthyroidism and ophthalmopathy. Amplified TCR beta CDR3 regions came from RNA transcripts. Initially, a first-round RT-PCR of the TCR CDR3 employed the HTBI primer set. Each CDR3 protein is one row after TCRdb ran MiXCR on the multiplex PCR reads. The table shows 550,000 to 800,000 distinct CDR3 sequences, with 15% to 20% occurring only once. Sample: blood. The receptor set was obtained from a man aged 45 to 65 with Graves' hyperthyroidism.

This clonotype occurred a few times. This chain joins TRBV27 and TRBJ2-7; a possible D gene is TRBD1 (5 bases). The germline V and J ends were trimmed by 4 bases and 3 bases, with 16 bases remaining between them. Germline CDR1 and CDR2: MNHEY and SMNVEV (reference sequence). The length of the CDR3 is 15 residues. The CDR3 here is CASSSRFRGVYEQYF. CDR3 DNA: TGTGCCAGCAGTTCCAGATTTAGGGGTGTCTACGAGCAGTACTTC.

This clonotype showed up just a few times. V is TRBV20-1 and J is TRBJ2-2; D call uncertain. The CDR3 runs to 12 residues. The V end was cut by 1 base, the J end by 8 bases, with 8 bases between. Germline values: CDR1 DFQATT, CDR2 SNEGSKA (reference sequence). The CDR3 region is CSARVELGELFF. CDR3 DNA: TGCAGTGCTAGAGTTGAACTGGGGGAGCTGTTTTTT.

This clonotype was seen repeatedly, ten times or more. For the CDR3, the DNA is TGTGCCAGCAGTTTATATTGGCTGTCCTCAAATACGCAGTATTTT. As protein: CASSLYWLSSNTQYF. The chain joins TRBV27 to TRBJ2-3, with D uncertain. The CDR3 is 15 residues long. The germline V gene encodes CDR1 MNHEY and CDR2 SMNVEV (reference sequence). Trimming shortened V by 1 base and J by 7 bases, and 15 bases separated the two germline ends.

This chain uses TRBV6-5 with TRBJ1-5, with D perhaps TRBD1 (5 bases). Germline V gene sequence: CDR1 MNHEY, CDR2 SVGAGI. This CDR3 is built from 15 residues. V was clipped by 0 bases and J by 7 bases, with 13 bases between them. CDR3 sequence reads: CASSYSAAGSQPQHF. The DNA of the CDR3 is TGTGCCAGCAGTTACTCGGCGGCAGGGTCCCAGCCCCAGCATTTT.

This clonotype was seen ten or more times. V is TRBV12-3 or TRBV12-4 and J is TRBJ1-1, with D perhaps matching TRBD1 (5 bases). This CDR3 region has 17 residues. V lost 2 bases, J lost 5 bases, and 21 bases lay in between. The CDR3 here is CASSLKLGGRGYTEAFF. In nucleotides, the CDR3 is TGTGCCAGCAGTTTAAAGCTCGGGGGTCGGGGATATACTGAAGCTTTCTTT.